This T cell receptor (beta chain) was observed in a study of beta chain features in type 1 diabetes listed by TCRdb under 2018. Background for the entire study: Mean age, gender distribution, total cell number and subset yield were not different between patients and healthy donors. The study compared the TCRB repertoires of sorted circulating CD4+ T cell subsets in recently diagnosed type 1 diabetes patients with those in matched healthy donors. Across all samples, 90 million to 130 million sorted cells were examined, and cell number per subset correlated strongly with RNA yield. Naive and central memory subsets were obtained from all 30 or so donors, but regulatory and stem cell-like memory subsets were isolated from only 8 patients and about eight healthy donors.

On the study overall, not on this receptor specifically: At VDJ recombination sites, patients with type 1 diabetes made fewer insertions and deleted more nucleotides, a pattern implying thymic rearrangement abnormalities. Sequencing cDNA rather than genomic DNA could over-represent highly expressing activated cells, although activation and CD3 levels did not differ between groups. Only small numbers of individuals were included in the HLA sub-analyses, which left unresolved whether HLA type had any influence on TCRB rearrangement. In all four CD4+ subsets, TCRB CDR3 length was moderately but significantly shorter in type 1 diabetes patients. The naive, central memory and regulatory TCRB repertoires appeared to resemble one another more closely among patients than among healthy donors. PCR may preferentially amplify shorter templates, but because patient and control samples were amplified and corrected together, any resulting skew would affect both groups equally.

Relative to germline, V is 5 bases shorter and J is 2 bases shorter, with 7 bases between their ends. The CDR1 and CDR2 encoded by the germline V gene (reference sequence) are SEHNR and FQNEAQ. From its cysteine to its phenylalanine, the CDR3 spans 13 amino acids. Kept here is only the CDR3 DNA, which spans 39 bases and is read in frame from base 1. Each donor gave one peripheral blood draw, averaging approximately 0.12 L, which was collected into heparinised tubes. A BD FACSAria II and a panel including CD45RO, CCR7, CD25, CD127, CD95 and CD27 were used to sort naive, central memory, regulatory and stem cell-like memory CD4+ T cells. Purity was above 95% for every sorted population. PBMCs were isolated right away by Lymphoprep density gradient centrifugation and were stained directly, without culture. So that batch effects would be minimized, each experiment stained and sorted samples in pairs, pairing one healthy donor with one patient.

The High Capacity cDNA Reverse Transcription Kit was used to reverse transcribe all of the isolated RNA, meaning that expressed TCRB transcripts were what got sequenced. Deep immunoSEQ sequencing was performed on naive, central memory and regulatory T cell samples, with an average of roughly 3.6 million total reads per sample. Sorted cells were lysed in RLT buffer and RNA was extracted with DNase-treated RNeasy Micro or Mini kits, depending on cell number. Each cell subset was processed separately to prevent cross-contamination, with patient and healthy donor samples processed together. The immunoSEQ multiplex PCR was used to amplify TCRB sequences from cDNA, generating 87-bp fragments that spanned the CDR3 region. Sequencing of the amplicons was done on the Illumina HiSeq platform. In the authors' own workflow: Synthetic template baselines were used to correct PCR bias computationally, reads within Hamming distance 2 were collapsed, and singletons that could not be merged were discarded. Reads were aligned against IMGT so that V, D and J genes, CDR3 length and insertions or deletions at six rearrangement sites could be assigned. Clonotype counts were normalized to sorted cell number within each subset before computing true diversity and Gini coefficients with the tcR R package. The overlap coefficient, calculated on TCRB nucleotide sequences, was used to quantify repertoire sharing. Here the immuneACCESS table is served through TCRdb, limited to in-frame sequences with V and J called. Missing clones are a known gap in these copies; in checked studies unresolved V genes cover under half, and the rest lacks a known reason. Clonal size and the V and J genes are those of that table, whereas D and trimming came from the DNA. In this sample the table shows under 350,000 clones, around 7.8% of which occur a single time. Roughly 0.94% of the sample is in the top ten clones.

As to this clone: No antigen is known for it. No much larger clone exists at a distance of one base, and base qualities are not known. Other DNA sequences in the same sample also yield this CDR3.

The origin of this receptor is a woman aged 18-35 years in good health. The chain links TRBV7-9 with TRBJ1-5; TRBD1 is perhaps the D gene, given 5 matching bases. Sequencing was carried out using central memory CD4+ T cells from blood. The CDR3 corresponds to CASSQGGNQPQHF. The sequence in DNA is TGTGCCAGCAGCCAAGGGGGCAATCAGCCCCAGCATTTT.